The table lists the clone carrying this T cell receptor beta chain with a few counts. Its antigen is undetermined. The sample comes from a study of T cells in Graves' hyperthyroidism and ophthalmopathy. Regarding the study as a whole: Most thyroid clonotypes expanded above 0.001 appeared in blood too.

The CDR3 sequence is 11 residues long. Trimming removed 10 bases from V and 2 bases from J, with 9 bases in between. Germline assignment: CDR1 LNHDA and CDR2 SQIVND (reference sequence). The source material, RNA transcripts, was used to amplify TCR beta CDR3 regions. During a first-round RT-PCR of the TCR CDR3, the HTBI primer set was used. One entry per CDR3 protein, called by TCRdb with MiXCR from the multiplex PCR reads. Among 500,000 to 650,000 distinct CDR3 sequences listed, around 13% were seen once. The genes are TRBV19 and TRBJ2-7, with D tentatively TRBD1 (5 bases). The sequence came from a woman in her 40s with Graves' hyperthyroidism. The sequenced sample consisted of blood. In DNA form, the CDR3 reads TGTGCCACTACGGACACCTACGAGCAGTACTTC. Its translation: CATTDTYEQYF.